Detailed here is one TCR beta chain. Profiled with immunoSEQ multiplex PCR; TCRdb holds only in-frame clones, not every one. The sample contains about 200,000 clones, roughly 91% of which appear only once. These data originate in a study of blood T cell repertoires in COVID-19. For the study at large: Sites in the United States, Italy and Spain provided acute and convalescent COVID-19 samples. Sources were T cells, B-cell-depleted T cells, or PBMCs; the material itself was cDNA or gDNA.

Sequencing was carried out using peripheral blood. The sequence was obtained from a man in his forties with active or convalescent COVID-19.

The CDR3 coding sequence is TGTGCCAGTAGTATAGATCTAGGGGGCGGTAATATTAACAATCAGCCCCAGCATTTT. As protein: CASSIDLGGGNINNQPQHF. The chain couples TRBV19 to TRBJ1-5; 7 nucleotides line up with TRBD1. The CDR3 totals 19 residues. Trimming took 0 bases from V and 3 from J; bases not matched to a gene: 14. Germline loops: CDR1 LNHDA, CDR2 SQIVND (reference sequence).